This entry features one TCR beta chain sequence. Its specificity is unknown. This entry comes from a study of T cell responses to AZD1222 COVID-19 vaccine. Study outcomes and limitations: Only five to seven individuals given AZD1222 were seropositive at baseline. Breadth and depth of Spike-specific TCRs rose after two AZD1222 doses. Among spike-specific TCRs, nearly half reportedly target unmutated variant regions. The donor cohort was predominantly white British with a female majority, and clonal diversity may have been underestimated.

Some clones are missing from TCRdb's copy, which holds only in-frame ones; the method was immunoSEQ multiplex PCR. The sample contains approximately 110,000 clones, roughly 89% of which appear only once. The CDR3 totals 14 residues. Germline loops: CDR1 SNHLY, CDR2 FYNNEI. V lost 2 bases to trimming and J lost 0 bases, with 7 bases between them. The source of this sequence is an adult in good health. This sample comprised peripheral blood, obtained on day 0 of AZD1222 vaccination. The chain employs TRBV2 and TRBJ1-2; D is unresolved. The CDR3 DNA follows: TGTGCCAGCAGTGAACGGGAAGCTAACTATGGCTACACCTTC. Its protein is CASSEREANYGYTF.